This TCR beta chain appears in the sequencing data of a study of post-analysis software for immune sequencing data. TCR beta libraries were prepared from cDNA with unique molecular identifiers. MiXCR, applied by TCRdb to the PCR reads, yields one record per CDR3 protein. The sample shows approximately 690,000 distinct CDR3 sequences, about 60% of them seen only once. This TCR derives from a girl aged 2-10 years with multiple sclerosis. The sequenced sample consisted of blood.

In DNA form, the CDR3 reads TGCAGCGTTGTATACGGGGGATCGAGCTCCTACAATGAGCAGTTCTTC. Its protein product is CSVVYGGSSSYNEQFF. The rearrangement joins TRBV29-1 to TRBJ2-1; weak D call: TRBD2 (6 bases). CDR1 is SQVTM and CDR2 is ANQGSEA in the germline V gene. This CDR3 comprises 16 residues. V dropped 4 bases and J dropped 0 bases, with 16 bases sitting between them.